The text below deals with one T cell receptor beta chain. Only in-frame clones appear in the TCRdb table, and some are missing; sequencing was by immunoSEQ multiplex PCR. The table shows tens of thousands of clones, with around 80% occurring only once. This specimen belongs to a study of OX40 agonist ivuxolimab in advanced cancers. Trimming cost V 3 bases and J 5 bases; bases outside gene matches: 14. The CDR3 is 18 amino acids. Germline CDR1 reads LNHNV; CDR2 reads YYDKDF (reference sequence). This clonotype was obtained from an adult with an advanced solid tumor such as melanoma, head and neck, liver or kidney cancer. The chain employs TRBV15 and TRBJ2-2, with 8 nucleotides matching TRBD1. The material sequenced was CD4+ or CD8+ T cells sorted from blood, taken in a trial of the OX40 agonist ivuxolimab. The CDR3, as DNA: TGTGCCACCAGCAGGGATTGGGGCCAGGACAGGGTGACCGGGGAGCTGTTTTTT. This gives the protein CATSRDWGQDRVTGELFF. The variable domain in full, completed from reference TRBV15 and TRBJ2-2, reads DAMVIQNPRYQVTQFGKPVTLSCSQTLNHNVMYWYQQKSSQAPKLLFHYYDKDFNNEADTPDNFQSRRPNTSFCFLDIRSPGLGDTAMYLCATSRDWGQDRVTGELFFGEGSRLTVL.